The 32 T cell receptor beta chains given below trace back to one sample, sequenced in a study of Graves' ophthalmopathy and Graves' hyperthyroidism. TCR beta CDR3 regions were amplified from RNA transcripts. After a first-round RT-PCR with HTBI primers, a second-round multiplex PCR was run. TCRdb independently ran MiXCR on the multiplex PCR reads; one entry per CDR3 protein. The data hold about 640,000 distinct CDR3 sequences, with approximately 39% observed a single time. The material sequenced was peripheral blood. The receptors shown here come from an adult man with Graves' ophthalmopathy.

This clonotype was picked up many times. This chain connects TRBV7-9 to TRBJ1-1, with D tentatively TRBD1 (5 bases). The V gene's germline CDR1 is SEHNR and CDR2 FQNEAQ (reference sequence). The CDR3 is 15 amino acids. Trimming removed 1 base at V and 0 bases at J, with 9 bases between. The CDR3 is CASSLGQNMNTEAFF. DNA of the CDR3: TGTGCCAGCAGCTTAGGACAGAACATGAACACTGAAGCTTTCTTT.

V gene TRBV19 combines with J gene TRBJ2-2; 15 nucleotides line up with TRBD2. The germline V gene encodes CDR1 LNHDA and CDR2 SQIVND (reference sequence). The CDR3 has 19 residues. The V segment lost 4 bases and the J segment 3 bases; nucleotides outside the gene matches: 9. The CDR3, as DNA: TGTGCCAGTAGTACTCGGACTAGCGGGAGGGCCTTCGACACCGGGGAGCTGTTTTTT. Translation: CASSTRTSGRAFDTGELFF.

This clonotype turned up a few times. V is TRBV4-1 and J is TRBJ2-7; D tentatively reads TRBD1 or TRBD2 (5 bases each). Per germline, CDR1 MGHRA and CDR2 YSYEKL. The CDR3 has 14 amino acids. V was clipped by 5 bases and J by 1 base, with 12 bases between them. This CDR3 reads CASSNRDPSYEQYF. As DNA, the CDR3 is TGCGCCAGCAGCAACCGGGACCCATCCTACGAGCAGTACTTC.

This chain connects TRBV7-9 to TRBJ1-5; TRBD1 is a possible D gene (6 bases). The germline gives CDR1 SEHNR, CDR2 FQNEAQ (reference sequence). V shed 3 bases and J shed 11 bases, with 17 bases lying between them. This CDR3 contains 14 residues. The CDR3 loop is CASSFWQGQETQHF. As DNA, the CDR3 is TGTGCCAGCAGCTTTTGGCAGGGACAAGAGACCCAGCATTTT.

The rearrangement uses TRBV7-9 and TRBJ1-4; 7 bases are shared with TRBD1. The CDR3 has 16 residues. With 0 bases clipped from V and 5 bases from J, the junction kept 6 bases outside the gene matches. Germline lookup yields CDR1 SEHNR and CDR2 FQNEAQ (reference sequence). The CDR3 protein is CASSLAVTGRNEKLFF. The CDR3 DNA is TGTGCCAGCAGCTTAGCTGTGACAGGGAGGAATGAAAAACTGTTTTTT.

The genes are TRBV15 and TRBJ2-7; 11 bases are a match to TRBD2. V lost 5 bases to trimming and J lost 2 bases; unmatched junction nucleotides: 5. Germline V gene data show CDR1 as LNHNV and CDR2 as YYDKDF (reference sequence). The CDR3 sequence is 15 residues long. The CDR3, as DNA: TGTGCCACCAGCTCGACTAGCGGGGAGGCCTACGAGCAGTACTTC. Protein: CATSSTSGEAYEQYF.

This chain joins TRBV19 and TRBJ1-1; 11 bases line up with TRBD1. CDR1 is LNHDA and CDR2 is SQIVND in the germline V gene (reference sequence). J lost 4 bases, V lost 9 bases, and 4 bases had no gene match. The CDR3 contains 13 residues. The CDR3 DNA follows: TGTGCCAGCGCGGGACAGGGGGGCACTGAAGCTTTCTTT. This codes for CASAGQGGTEAFF.

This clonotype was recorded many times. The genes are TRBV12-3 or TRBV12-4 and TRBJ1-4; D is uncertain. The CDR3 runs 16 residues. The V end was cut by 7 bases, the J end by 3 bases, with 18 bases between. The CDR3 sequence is CASTIRFGGPNEKLFF. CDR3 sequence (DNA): TGTGCCAGCACCATCAGGTTTGGAGGACCTAATGAAAAACTGTTTTTT.

This chain's CDR3 is CSAVAGEERETQHF. The CDR3 bases are TGCAGTGCCGTAGCAGGGGAGGAGCGGGAGACCCAGCATTTT. The chain recombines TRBV20-1 with TRBJ1-5, with a tentative D call TRBD1 (6 bases). Trimming cost V 6 bases and J 11 bases, with 23 bases left between them. The CDR3 consists of 14 residues. CDR1 and CDR2 from the germline V gene are DFQATT and SNEGSKA (reference sequence).

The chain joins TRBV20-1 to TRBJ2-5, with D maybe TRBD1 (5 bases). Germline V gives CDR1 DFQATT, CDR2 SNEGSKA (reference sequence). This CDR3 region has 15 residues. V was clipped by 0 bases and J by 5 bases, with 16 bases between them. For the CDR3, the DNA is TGCAGTGCTAGAGATCCGGCAGGGTCCGGCGAGACCCAGTACTTC. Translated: CSARDPAGSGETQYF.

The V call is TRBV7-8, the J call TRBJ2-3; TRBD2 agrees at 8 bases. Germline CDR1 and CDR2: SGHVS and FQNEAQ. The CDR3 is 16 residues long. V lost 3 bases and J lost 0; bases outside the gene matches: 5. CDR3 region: CASSFKRELSTDTQYF. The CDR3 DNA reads TGTGCCAGCAGCTTCAAGCGGGAGCTGAGCACAGATACGCAGTATTTT.

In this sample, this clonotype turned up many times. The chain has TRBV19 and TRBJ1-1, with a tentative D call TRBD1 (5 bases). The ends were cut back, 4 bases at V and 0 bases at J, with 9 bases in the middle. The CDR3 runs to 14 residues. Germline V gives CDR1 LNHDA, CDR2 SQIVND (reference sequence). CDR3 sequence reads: CASSTDSMNTEAFF. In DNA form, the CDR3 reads TGTGCCAGTAGTACCGACAGCATGAACACTGAAGCTTTCTTT.

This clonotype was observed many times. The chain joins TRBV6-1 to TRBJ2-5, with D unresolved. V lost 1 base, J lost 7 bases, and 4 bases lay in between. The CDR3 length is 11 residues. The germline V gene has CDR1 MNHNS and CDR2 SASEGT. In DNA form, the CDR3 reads TGTGCCAGCAGTGAAGTATGGACCCAGTACTTC. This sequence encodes CASSEVWTQYF.

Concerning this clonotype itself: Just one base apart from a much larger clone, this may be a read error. This CDR3 is CAISERTGEDSPLHF. CDR3 coding DNA: TGTGCCATCAGTGAGCGTACAGGGGAAGATTCACCCCTCCACTTT. The chain is built from TRBV10-3 and TRBJ1-6; 7 nucleotides match TRBD1. The CDR3 is 15 residues long. J was trimmed by 8 bases and V by 2 bases; bases with no gene match: 6. Per germline, CDR1 ENHRY and CDR2 SYGVKD.

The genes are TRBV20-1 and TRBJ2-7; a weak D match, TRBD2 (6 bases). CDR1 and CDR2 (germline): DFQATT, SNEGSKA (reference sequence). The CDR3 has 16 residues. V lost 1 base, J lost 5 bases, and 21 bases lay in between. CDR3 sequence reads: CSARVFGREIGNEQYF. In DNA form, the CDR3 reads TGCAGTGCTAGAGTTTTCGGCCGGGAGATCGGGAACGAGCAGTACTTC.

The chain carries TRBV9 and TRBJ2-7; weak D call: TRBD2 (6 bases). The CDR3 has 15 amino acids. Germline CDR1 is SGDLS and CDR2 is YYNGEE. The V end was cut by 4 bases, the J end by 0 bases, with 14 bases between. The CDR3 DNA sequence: TGTGCCAGCAGCCACAGGATGGAGGGCTCCTACGAGCAGTACTTC. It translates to CASSHRMEGSYEQYF.

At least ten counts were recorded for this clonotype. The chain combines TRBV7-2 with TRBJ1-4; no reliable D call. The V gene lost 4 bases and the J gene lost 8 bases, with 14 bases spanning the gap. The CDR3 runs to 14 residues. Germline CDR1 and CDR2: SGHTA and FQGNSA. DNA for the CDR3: TGTGCCAGCAGCTCCCCAGGAGTTTGGGAAAAACTGTTTTTT. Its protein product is CASSSPGVWEKLFF.

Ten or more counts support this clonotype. This chain's CDR3 is CASSESGPLGELFF. As DNA, the CDR3 is TGCGCCAGCAGTGAGTCGGGCCCTTTAGGGGAGCTGTTTTTT. The chain has TRBV10-2 and TRBJ2-2; D not certain. The CDR3 loop spans 14 amino acids. CDR1 WSHSY and CDR2 SAAADI come from the germline V gene. V lost 0 bases to trimming and J lost 8 bases, with 10 bases between them.

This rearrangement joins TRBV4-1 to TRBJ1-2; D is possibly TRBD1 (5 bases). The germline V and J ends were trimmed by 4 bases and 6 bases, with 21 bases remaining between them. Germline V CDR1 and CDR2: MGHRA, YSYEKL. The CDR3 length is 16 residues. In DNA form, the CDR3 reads TGCGCCAGCAGCCCCGAAATGGGGGGGGTGATCCATGGCTACACCTTC. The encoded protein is CASSPEMGGVIHGYTF.

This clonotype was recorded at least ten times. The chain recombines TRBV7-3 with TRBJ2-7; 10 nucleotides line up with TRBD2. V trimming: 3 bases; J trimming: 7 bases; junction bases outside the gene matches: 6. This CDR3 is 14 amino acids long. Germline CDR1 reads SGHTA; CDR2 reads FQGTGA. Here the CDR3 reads CASSLSGRAGEQYF. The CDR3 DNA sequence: TGTGCCAGCAGCTTGAGCGGGAGGGCCGGTGAGCAGTACTTC.

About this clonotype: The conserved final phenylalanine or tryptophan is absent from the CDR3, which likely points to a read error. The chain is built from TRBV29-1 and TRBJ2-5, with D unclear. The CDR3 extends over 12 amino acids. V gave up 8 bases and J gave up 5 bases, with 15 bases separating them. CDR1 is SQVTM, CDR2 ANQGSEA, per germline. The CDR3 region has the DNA TGCAGCATTGCTCCACGGGTGGAGACCCAGTACTCC. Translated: CSIAPRVETQYS.

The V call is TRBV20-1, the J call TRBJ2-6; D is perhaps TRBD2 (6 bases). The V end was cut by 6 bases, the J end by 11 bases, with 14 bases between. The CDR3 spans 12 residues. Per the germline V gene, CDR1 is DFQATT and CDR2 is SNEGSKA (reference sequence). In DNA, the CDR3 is TGCAGTGCAACTGGGCGGGACTACGTCCTGACTTTC. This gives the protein CSATGRDYVLTF.

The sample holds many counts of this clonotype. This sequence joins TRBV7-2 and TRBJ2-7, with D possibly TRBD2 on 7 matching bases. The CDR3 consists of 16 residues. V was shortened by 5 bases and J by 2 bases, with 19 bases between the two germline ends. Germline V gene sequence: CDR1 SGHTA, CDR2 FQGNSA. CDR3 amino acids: CASSQWGGGATYEQYF. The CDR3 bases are TGTGCCAGCAGCCAGTGGGGCGGGGGCGCCACCTACGAGCAGTACTTC. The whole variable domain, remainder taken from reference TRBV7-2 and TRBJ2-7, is GAGVSQSPSNKVTEKGKDVELRCDPISGHTALYWYRQSLGQGLEFLIYFQGNSAPDKSGLPSDRFSAERTGGSVSTLTIQRTQQEDSAVYLCASSQWGGGATYEQYFGPGTRLTVT.

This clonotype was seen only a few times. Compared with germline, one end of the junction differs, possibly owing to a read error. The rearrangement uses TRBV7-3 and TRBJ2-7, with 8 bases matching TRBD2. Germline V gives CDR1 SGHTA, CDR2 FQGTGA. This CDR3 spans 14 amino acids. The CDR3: CASSRGGSSYEQYF. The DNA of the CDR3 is TGCGCCAGCAGCCGCGGGGGGTCTTCCTACGAGCAGTACTTC.

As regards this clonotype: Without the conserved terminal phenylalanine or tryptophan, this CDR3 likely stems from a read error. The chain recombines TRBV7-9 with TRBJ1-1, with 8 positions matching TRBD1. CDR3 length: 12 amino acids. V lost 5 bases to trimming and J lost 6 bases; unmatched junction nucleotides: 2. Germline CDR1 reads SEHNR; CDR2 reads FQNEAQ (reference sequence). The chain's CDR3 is CASSQGASEAFL. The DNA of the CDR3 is TGTGCCAGCAGCCAGGGGGCGTCTGAAGCTTTCCTT.

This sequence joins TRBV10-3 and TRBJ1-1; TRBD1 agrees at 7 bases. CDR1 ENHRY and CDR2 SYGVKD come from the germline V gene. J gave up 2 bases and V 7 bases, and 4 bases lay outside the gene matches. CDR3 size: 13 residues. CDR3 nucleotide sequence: TGTGCCATCACCGACAGGGAAAACACTGAAGCTTTCTTT. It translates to CAITDRENTEAFF.

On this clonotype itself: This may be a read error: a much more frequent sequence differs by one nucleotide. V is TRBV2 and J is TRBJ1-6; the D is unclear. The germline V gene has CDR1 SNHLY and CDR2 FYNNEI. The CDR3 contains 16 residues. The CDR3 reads CVSSLARGSYNSPLHF. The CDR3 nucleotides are TGTGTCAGCAGTTTAGCTCGGGGTTCCTATAATTCACCCCTCCACTTT. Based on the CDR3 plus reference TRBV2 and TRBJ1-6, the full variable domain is EPEVTQTPSHQVTQMGQEVILRCVPISNHLYFYWYRQILGQKVEFLVSFYNNEISEKSEIFDDQFSVERPDGSNFTLKIRSTKLEDSAMYFCVSSLARGSYNSPLHFGNGTRLTVT.

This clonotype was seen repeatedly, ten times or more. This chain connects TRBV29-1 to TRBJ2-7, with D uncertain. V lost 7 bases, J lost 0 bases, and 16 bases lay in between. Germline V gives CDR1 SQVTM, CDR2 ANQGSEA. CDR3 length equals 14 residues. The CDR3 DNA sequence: TGCAGCGCCTTTGGCGGAGAAGACTCCTACGAGCAGTACTTC. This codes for CSAFGGEDSYEQYF.

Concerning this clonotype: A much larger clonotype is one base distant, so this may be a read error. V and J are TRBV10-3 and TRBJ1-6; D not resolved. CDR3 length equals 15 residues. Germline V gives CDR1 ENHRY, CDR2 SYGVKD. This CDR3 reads CASSAQNSYNSPLHF. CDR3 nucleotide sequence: TGTGCCAGCAGTGCACAAAACTCCTATAATTCACCCCTCCACTTT.

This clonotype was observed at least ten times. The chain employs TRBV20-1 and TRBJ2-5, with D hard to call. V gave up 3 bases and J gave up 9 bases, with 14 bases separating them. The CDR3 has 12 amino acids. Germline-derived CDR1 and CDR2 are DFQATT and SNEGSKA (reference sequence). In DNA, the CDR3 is TGCAGTGCTAGTGCCGTAACGATGGCCCAGTACTTC. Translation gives CSASAVTMAQYF.

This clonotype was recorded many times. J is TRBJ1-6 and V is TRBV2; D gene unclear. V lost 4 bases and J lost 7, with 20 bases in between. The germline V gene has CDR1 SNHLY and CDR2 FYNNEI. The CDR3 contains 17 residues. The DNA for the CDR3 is TGTGCCAGCAGTGTCACAAGTTTTGAGACCTTGAATTCACCCCTCCACTTT. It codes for CASSVTSFETLNSPLHF.

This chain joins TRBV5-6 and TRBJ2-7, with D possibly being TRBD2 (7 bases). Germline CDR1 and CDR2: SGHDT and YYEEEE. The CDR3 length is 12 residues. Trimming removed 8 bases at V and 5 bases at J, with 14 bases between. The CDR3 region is CASRGGSHEQYF. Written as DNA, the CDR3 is TGTGCCAGTAGGGGGGGGAGCCACGAGCAGTACTTC. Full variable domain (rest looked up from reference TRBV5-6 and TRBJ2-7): DAGVTQSPTHLIKTRGQQVTLRCSPKSGHDTVSWYQQALGQGPQFIFQYYEEEERQRGNFPDRFSGHQFPNYSSELNVNALLLGDSALYLCASRGGSHEQYFGPGTRLTVT.